Given below is one T cell receptor beta chain in context. Its matching antigen is unknown. The data belong to a study of a mutant IDH1 vaccine in newly diagnosed glioma. Whole-study context: Therapy received beforehand was radiotherapy, temozolomide, or both, with most patients given both.

The time point is: week 11, during vaccination. With topical imiquimod, each dose of the vaccine consisted of 300 ug of mutant IDH1 20-mer peptide. Assay used: immunoSEQ multiplex PCR; TCRdb lists only in-frame clones, some missing. The repertoire has 55,000 to 65,000 clones, 70% to 85% of them found once; the top ten carry about 3.7%. Study-wide points: Among top peripheral T cell clonotypes, changes seemed unrelated to pseudoprogression. Patients showed vaccine-induced immune responses at a rate of 93.3%.

The trim removed 6 bases at V and 7 bases at J, leaving 8 bases unmatched. The CDR3 is made up of 15 amino acids. The V gene's germline CDR1 is MGHDK and CDR2 SYGVNS. The specimen comprised PBMCs, sampled from a glioma patient whose treatment included an IDH1 peptide vaccine. The receptor comes from a young man with glioma. The rearrangement joins TRBV25-1 to TRBJ2-1; 11 bases agree with TRBD1. CDR3 DNA sequence: TGTGCCAGCAGGGCCAGGACAGGGGGCAGGAATGAGCAGTTCTTC. Its protein is CASRARTGGRNEQFF.